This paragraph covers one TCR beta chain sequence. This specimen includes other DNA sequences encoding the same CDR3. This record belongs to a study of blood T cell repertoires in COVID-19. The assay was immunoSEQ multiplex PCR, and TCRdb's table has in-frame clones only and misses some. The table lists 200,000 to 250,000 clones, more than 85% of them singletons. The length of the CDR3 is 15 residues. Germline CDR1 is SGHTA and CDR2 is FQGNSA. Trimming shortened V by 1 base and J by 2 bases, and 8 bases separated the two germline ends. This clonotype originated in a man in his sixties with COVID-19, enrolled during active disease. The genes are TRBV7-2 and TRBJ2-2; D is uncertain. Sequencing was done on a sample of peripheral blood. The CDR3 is CASSLVRQNTGELFF. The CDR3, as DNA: TGTGCCAGCAGCTTAGTCAGGCAAAACACCGGGGAGCTGTTTTTT.